The T cell receptor beta chain described here comes from a study of cytomegalovirus exposure and HLA in healthy donors. This clone was picked up a small number of times. What it binds is not known. General study findings and limits: Later genetic work tied a missense DCLRE1C variant to beta-chain V and J trimming. The study recorded 160 or so TCR beta chains that were cytomegalovirus-associated. Cytomegalovirus status was reportedly diagnosed by the classifier with high sensitivity and specificity. There was a cluster of highly shared sequence variants that was likely a sequencing artifact.

Primers included in the PCR were 60 Vbeta and 13 Jbeta primers. Method: immunoSEQ multiplex PCR; TCRdb's copy keeps in-frame clones and lacks some. The data show 140,000 or so clones, 75% to 90% seen once. V lost 4 bases, J lost 0 bases, and 17 bases lay in between. From germline, CDR1 is SGHRS and CDR2 YFSETQ. This CDR3 has 17 amino acids. The material sequenced was PBMCs. The chain employs TRBV5-1 and TRBJ2-1; perhaps TRBD2 as D (5 bases). This clonotype was obtained from a woman aged 25 to 39 in good health and CMV-seronegative. CDR3 sequence: CASSSYSGYSSYNEQFF. CDR3 nucleotides: TGCGCCAGCAGCAGCTACTCGGGATACAGCTCCTACAATGAGCAGTTCTTC.